What follows are 2 T cell receptor beta chains derived from one specimen sequenced in a study of tumor and adjacent non-tumor tissue in lung cancer. Three rounds of nested PCR, following a modified ARM-PCR protocol, produced the TCRbeta library. TCRdb reprocessed the multiplex PCR reads with MiXCR, giving one entry per CDR3 protein. The sample includes roughly 120,000 distinct CDR3 sequences, roughly 77% seen only once; the top ten take around a third. RNA was extracted from bulk tissue without any cell sorting. The material sequenced was lung tumor tissue. The receptors come from a woman aged 55-69 years with non-small cell lung cancer.

This clonotype was detected a few times. The V call is TRBV28, the J call TRBJ1-1, with D maybe TRBD1 (5 bases). With 5 bases removed from V and 11 bases from J, the gap between germline ends came to 12 bases. The CDR3 sequence is 11 residues long. CDR1 and CDR2 (germline): MDHEN, SYDVKM. The CDR3 DNA follows: TGTGCCAGCAGTCTCCGACAGAGGGCTTTCTTT. Translating it yields CASSLRQRAFF.

J is TRBJ2-7 and V is TRBV20-1, with TRBD1 matching over 10 bases. J lost 6 bases, V lost 7 bases, and 15 bases had no gene match. Per the germline V gene, CDR1 is DFQATT and CDR2 is SNEGSKA (reference sequence). This CDR3 is built from 15 residues. The CDR3 nucleotides read TGCAGTGTTAACCCCCGGGACAGGGGACTGTGCGAGCAGTACTTC. This sequence encodes CSVNPRDRGLCEQYF.